These 9 T cell receptor beta chains originate from one sample sequenced in a study of memory CD4+ T cells and cytomegalovirus serostatus. Single viable CD3+CD4+CD8-CD45RO+ cells were sorted as the memory CD4+ T cells. Sequenced by immunoSEQ multiplex PCR; TCRdb stores in-frame clones only, minus some. In the table there are approximately 23,000 clones, about 80% of which are singletons. The sample consisted of memory CD4+ T cells from blood. These receptors came from an adult in good health and CMV-seronegative.

Only a few counts were recorded for this clone. This chain connects TRBV19 to TRBJ1-2, with TRBD1 as a possible D gene (5 bases). The CDR3 contains 17 residues. CDR1 is LNHDA, CDR2 SQIVND, per germline (reference sequence). V lost 3 bases and J lost 2, with 19 bases in between. CDR3 in DNA: TGTGCCAGTAGTATCGCCGGGGGAGGCCAAAACAACTATGGCTACACCTTC. Protein sequence: CASSIAGGGQNNYGYTF.

V and J are TRBV6-5 and TRBJ1-3; a weak D match, TRBD1 (6 bases). Trimming shortened V by 2 bases and J by 2 bases, and 13 bases separated the two germline ends. This CDR3 is 16 amino acids long. Looked up from germline, CDR1 is MNHEY and CDR2 is SVGAGI. In nucleotides, the CDR3 is TGTGCCAGCAGTTACGGTACAGGGACCGCTGGAAACACCATATATTTT. This sequence encodes CASSYGTGTAGNTIYF.

This clone was recorded only once. The chain links TRBV6-5 to TRBJ1-6; no clear D. V lost 6 bases, J lost 3 bases, and 12 bases lay in between. This CDR3 has 15 amino acids. From germline, CDR1 is MNHEY and CDR2 SVGAGI. This CDR3 is CASRSREDYNSPLHF. As DNA, the CDR3 is TGTGCCAGCAGATCAAGGGAGGACTATAATTCACCCCTCCACTTT.

V is TRBV5-1 and J is TRBJ2-5, with D perhaps TRBD1 (5 bases). The V end lost 0 bases, the J end lost 0 bases, and 12 bases lay between the germline ends. The CDR3 length is 16 residues. Looked up from germline, CDR1 is SGHRS and CDR2 is YFSETQ. In DNA, the CDR3 is TGCGCCAGCAGCTTGGACAGGAACAAGAACCAAGAGACCCAGTACTTC. Translated, it gives CASSLDRNKNQETQYF. Drawing the rest from reference TRBV5-1 and TRBJ2-5, the complete variable domain is KAGVTQTPRYLIKTRGQQVTLSCSPISGHRSVSWYQQTPGQGLQFLFEYFSETQRNKGNFPGRFSGRQFSNSRSEMNVSTLELGDSALYLCASSLDRNKNQETQYFGPGTRLLVL.

The chain recombines TRBV6-1 with TRBJ1-2; the D gene is possibly TRBD1 (5 bases). Per germline, CDR1 MNHNS and CDR2 SASEGT. V was trimmed by 8 bases and J by 2 bases, leaving 12 bases between them. CDR3 length equals 13 residues. DNA of the CDR3: TGTGCCAGCGTACAAGGGACCAACTATGGCTACACCTTC. Translation gives CASVQGTNYGYTF.

V gene TRBV28 combines with J gene TRBJ2-7; tentative D call: TRBD1 (5 bases). The CDR3 spans 14 residues. Per the germline V gene, CDR1 is MDHEN and CDR2 is SYDVKM. Trimming took 2 bases from V and 3 from J, leaving 11 bases between them. For the CDR3, the DNA is TGTGCCAGCAGTTTACAGGGTTTGCTCTACGAGCAGTACTTC. It yields the protein CASSLQGLLYEQYF.

The V and J genes are TRBV6-1 and TRBJ2-3; tentatively, D is TRBD1 or TRBD2 (5 bases each). The V gene's germline CDR1 is MNHNS and CDR2 SASEGT. Trimming shortened V by 0 bases and J by 0 bases, and 10 bases separated the two germline ends. This CDR3 has 16 amino acids. The CDR3, as DNA: TGTGCCAGCAGTGAAGCTTTAGGGACCAGCACAGATACGCAGTATTTT. Amino acid sequence: CASSEALGTSTDTQYF.

This clone appeared a few times. This CDR3 is also generated by other DNA sequences in the sample. The chain is built from TRBV7-9 and TRBJ1-5, with D unresolved. V shed 1 base and J shed 3 bases, with 10 bases lying between them. Germline V lookup: CDR1 SEHNR, CDR2 FQNEAQ (reference sequence). The length of the CDR3 is 15 residues. The CDR3 DNA is TGTGCCAGCAGCTTAGGTCCAGGCTTCAATCAGCCCCAGCATTTT. This encodes CASSLGPGFNQPQHF.

This clone was found a few times. This chain uses TRBV7-8 with TRBJ1-6, with D possibly TRBD1 on 6 matching bases. Deletions cut 0 bases from V and 3 bases from J, with 6 bases between. Per germline, CDR1 SGHVS and CDR2 FQNEAQ. The CDR3 length is 15 residues. The CDR3 protein is CASSLADSYNSPLHF. Here the CDR3 DNA reads TGTGCCAGCAGCTTAGCGGACAGCTATAATTCACCCCTCCACTTT.